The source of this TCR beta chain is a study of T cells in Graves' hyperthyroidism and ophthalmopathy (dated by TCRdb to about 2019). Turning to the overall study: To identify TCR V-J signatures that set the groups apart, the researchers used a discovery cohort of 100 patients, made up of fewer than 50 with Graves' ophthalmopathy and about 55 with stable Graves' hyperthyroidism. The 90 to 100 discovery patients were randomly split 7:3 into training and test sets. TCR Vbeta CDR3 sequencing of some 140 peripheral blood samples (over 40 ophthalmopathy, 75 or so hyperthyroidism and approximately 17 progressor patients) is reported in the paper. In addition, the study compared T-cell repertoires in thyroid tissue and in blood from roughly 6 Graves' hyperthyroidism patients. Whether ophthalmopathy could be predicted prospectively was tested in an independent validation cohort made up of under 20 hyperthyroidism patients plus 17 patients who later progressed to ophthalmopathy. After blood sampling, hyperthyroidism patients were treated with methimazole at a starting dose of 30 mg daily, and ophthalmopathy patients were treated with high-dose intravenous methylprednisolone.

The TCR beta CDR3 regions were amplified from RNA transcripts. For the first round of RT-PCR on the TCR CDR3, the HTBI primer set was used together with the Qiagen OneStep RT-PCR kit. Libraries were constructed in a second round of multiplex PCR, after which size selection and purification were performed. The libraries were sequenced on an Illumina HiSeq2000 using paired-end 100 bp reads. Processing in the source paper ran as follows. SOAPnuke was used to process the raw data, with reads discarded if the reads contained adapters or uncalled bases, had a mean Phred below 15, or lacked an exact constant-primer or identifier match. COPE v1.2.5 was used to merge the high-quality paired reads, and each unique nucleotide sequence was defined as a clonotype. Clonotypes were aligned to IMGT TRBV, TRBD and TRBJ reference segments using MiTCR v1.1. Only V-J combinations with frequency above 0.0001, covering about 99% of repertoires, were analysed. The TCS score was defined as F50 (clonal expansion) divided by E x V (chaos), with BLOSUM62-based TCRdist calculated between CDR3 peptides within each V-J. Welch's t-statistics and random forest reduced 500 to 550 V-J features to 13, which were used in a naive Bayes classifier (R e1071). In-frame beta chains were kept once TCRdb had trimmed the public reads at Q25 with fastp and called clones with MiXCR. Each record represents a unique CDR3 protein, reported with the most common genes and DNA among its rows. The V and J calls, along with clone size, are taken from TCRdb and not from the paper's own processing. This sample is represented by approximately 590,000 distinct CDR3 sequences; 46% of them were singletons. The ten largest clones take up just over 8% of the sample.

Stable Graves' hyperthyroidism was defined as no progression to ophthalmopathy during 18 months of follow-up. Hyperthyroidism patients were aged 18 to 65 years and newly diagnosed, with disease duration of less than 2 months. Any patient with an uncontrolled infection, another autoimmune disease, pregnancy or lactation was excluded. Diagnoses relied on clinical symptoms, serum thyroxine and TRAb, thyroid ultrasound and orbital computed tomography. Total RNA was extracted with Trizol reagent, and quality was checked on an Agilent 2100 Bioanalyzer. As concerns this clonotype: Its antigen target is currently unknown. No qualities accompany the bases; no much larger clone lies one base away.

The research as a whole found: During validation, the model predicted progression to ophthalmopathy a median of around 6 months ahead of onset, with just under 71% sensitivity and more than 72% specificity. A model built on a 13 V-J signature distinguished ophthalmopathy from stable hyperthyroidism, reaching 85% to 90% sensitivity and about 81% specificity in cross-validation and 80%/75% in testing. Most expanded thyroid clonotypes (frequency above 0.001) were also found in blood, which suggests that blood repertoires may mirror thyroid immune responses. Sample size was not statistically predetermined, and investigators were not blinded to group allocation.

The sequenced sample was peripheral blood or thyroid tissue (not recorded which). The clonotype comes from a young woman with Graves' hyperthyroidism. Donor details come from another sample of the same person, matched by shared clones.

The encoded CDR3 is CASSSHGAGNTIYF. DNA sequence: TGTGCCAGCAGCTCCCACGGGGCGGGAAACACCATATATTTT. This receptor chain uses TRBV7-2 and TRBJ1-3; TRBD1 is perhaps the D gene, given 5 matching bases. CDR1 SGHTA and CDR2 FQGNSA are derived from the germline V gene. Relative to germline, V is 4 bases shorter and J is 4 bases shorter, with 11 bases between their ends. Inclusive of the bounding cysteine and phenylalanine, the CDR3 is 14 residues long. Only the CDR3 portion is preserved as DNA: 42 bases, with reading frame beginning at the first base.